The clone carrying this T cell receptor beta chain appeared many times. Its cognate antigen is unknown. The sample originates from a study of CD8 T cells in ankylosing spondylitis. Germline values: CDR1 SGHRS, CDR2 YFSETQ. The CDR3 covers 14 residues. The V end lost 3 bases, the J end lost 0 bases, and 10 bases lay between the germline ends. Libraries for TCR beta were made by quantitative 5'-RACE with molecular barcodes. MiXCR, run by TCRdb on the 5' RACE reads, gives a single entry per CDR3 protein. The repertoire holds about 36,000 distinct CDR3 sequences, with 6% as singletons. General study findings and limits: What appeared characteristic of ankylosing spondylitis blood was a TCR beta motif of under 10 highly homologous variants. Researchers reportedly found disease-linked clones significantly enriched in matched ankylosing spondylitis synovial fluid. CD8+ cells made up the disease-linked clones, which were relatively rare in peripheral blood.

This sequence was found in a male donor with ankylosing spondylitis or in good health (not recorded which). The chain uses TRBV5-1 and TRBJ2-7; D tentatively fits TRBD1 or TRBD2 (5 bases each). Source material: blood, either unsorted or a sorted T cell fraction (not recorded which). The CDR3 DNA is TGCGCCAGCAGCTACGGGACGAGCTCCTACGAGCAGTACTTC. Translating it yields CASSYGTSSYEQYF.